Listed below are T cell receptor beta chains from one sample, sequenced in a study of cytomegalovirus exposure and HLA in healthy donors. Profiling relied on immunoSEQ multiplex PCR, and the TCRdb table lists in-frame clones only, not all of them. The repertoire has around 180,000 clones, 78% of them found once; the top ten carry roughly 6%. The sample was PBMCs. These receptor sequences come from a woman in her 30s in good health and CMV-seropositive. Both conserved end residues are part of each CDR3. Fields, in order: CDR3 protein, V gene, J gene.

CDR3: CASSRILGPTGAGANVLTF
V: TRBV5-6
J: TRBJ2-6

CDR3: CASSESGVNQPQHF
V: TRBV10-2
J: TRBJ1-5

CDR3: CASSYYRVGNQPQHF
V: TRBV6-6
J: TRBJ1-5

CDR3: CASSLLGTGAYEQYF
V: TRBV28
J: TRBJ2-7

CDR3: CASSEQGINSPLHF
V: TRBV2
J: TRBJ1-6

CDR3: CARSLARDRGLPGNTIYF
V: TRBV5-3
J: TRBJ1-3

CDR3: CASSGLTSTDTQYF
V: TRBV10-1
J: TRBJ2-3

CDR3: CASSLLGGELFF
V: TRBV5-5
J: TRBJ2-2

CDR3: CASSLAGGPFYEQYF
V: TRBV5-4
J: TRBJ2-7

CDR3: CASARGAQETQYF
V: TRBV7-3
J: TRBJ2-5

CDR3: CASSLDLYWGELFF
V: TRBV11-2
J: TRBJ1-4

CDR3: CASSSADRSYEQYF
V: TRBV21-1
J: TRBJ2-7

CDR3: CASSSRTGLSYEQYF
V: TRBV6-5
J: .

CDR3: CASEGAGSQPQHF
V: TRBV19
J: TRBJ1-5

CDR3: CASSLGTSAIGQQFF
V: TRBV27
J: TRBJ2-1

CDR3: CASSQDTGGSNEQFF
V: TRBV14
J: TRBJ2-1

CDR3: CASSPAAGGGDEQFF
V: TRBV7-3
J: TRBJ2-1

CDR3: CASSVRIRDTQYF
V: TRBV9
J: TRBJ2-3

CDR3: CSSSSTSVKETQYF
V: TRBV7-9
J: TRBJ2-5

CDR3: CASSEFGGNGGEQYF
V: TRBV6-1
J: TRBJ2-7

CDR3: CASSSPGLDNNEQFF
V: TRBV5-1
J: TRBJ2-1

CDR3: CASSPGGQETKNIQYF
V: TRBV28
J: TRBJ2-4